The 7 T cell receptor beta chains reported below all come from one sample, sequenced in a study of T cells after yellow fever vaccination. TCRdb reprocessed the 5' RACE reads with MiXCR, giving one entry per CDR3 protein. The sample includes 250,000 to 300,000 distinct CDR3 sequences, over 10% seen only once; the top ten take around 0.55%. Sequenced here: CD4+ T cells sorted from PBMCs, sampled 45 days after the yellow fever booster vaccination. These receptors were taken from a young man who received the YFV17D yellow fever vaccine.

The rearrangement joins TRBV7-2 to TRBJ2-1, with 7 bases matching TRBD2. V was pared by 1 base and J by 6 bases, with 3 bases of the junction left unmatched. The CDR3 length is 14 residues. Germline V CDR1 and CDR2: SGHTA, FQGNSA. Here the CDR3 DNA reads TGTGCCAGCAGCTTAGGGGGACTAATCAATGAGCAGTTCTTC. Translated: CASSLGGLINEQFF.

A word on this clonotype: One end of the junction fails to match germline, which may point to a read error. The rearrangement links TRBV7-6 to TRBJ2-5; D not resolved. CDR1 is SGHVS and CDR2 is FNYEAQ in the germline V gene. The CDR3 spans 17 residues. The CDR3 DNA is TGTGCCAGCAGCTTAGAGCTTTCGACTCGCGGACGAGAGACCCAGCACTTC. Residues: CASSLELSTRGRETQHF.

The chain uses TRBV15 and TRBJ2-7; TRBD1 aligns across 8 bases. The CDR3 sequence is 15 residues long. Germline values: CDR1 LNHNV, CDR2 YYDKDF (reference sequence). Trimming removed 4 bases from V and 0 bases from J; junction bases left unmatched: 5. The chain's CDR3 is CATSTYRGFSYEQYF. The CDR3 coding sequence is TGTGCCACCAGCACGTACAGGGGGTTCTCCTACGAGCAGTACTTC.

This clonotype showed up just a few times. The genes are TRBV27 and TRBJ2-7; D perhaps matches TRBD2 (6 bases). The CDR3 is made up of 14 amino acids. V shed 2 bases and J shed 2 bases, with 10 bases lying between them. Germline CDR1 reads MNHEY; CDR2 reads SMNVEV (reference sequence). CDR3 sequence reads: CASSLRGAPYEQYF. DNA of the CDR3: TGTGCCAGCAGTTTACGCGGGGCCCCCTACGAGCAGTACTTC.

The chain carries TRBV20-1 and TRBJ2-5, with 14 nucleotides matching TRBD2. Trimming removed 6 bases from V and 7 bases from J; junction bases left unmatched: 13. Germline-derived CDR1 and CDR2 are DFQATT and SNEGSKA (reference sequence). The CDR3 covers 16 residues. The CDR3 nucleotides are TGCAGTGCGCCACTTACGGGACTAGCGGGAGATGTGACCCAGTACTTC. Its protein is CSAPLTGLAGDVTQYF.

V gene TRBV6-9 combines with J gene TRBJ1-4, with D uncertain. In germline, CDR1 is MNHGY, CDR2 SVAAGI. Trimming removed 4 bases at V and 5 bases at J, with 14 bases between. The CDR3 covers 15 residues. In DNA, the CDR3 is TGTGCCAGCAGTTCCCCACCCTCCTCGAATGAAAAACTGTTTTTT. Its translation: CASSSPPSSNEKLFF.

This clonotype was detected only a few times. Here the CDR3 reads CASSLSTGGTGELFF. CDR3 sequence (DNA): TGTGCCAGCAGTCTGTCGACAGGGGGGACCGGGGAGCTGTTTTTT. The gene calls are TRBV27 and TRBJ2-2; the match to TRBD1 covers 9 bases. The CDR3 runs 15 residues. Germline V gives CDR1 MNHEY, CDR2 SMNVEV (reference sequence). Trimming at V came to 5 bases and at J to 5 bases, leaving 6 bases not matched to a gene.